The present TCR beta chain was sequenced within a study of stem cell transplantation in POMP-related autoinflammatory disease. About the research overall: Pre-transplant patients had naive-skewed CD4+ T cells and few CD8+ T cells.

The germline CDR1 and CDR2 sequences are SGHRS and YFSETQ. V lost 0 bases and J lost 0, with 12 bases in between. The length of the CDR3 is 16 residues. Study findings and constraints: In patients with PRAID, every analyzed T-cell subset tended to show lower diversity and higher clonality. Fewer unique TRB V-J gene pairings were identified in patients with PRAID.

Remarks on this clone: What it binds is unknown.

Clones were read by immunoSEQ multiplex PCR, and TCRdb kept only the in-frame ones, dropping some. In the table there are tens of thousands of clones, under 95% of which are singletons. This sequence originates from a human patient with POMP-related autoinflammation and immune dysregulation (PRAID). Certain T cells may be donor cells from the graft. The specimen was CD4+ T cells from PBMCs, collected after stem cell transplantation. The V and J genes are TRBV5-1 and TRBJ1-1; the D gene is possibly TRBD1 (5 bases). The CDR3 spells CASSLAFWGLNTEAFF. The DNA for the CDR3 is TGCGCCAGCAGCTTGGCATTTTGGGGCTTGAACACTGAAGCTTTCTTT.